These 21 T cell receptor beta chains were all obtained from the same sample, sequenced in a study of blood T cells in healthy people across ages (dated by TCRdb to between 2015 and 2016). Library preparation used 5' RACE. The sequencer was an Illumina HiSeq 2500. A second PCR of about 6 to 12 cycles was run with a J-beta primer mix and a sample-barcoded 5' primer. TCRdb reworked the public reads: Q25 trimming with fastp, MiXCR clone assembly, productive beta chains retained. Here each entry gathers all rows of one CDR3 protein and keeps the most common genes and DNA. The sample has some 1.5 million distinct CDR3 sequences on record, under 55% of them singletons. The leading ten clones occupy less than 5% of the sample. Sequenced material: blood. These receptors were collected from a woman aged 18 to 35 in good health.

This clonotype was observed a single time. The gene calls are TRBV7-9 and TRBJ1-3; D is possibly TRBD1 (6 bases). The CDR3 runs 15 residues. In germline, CDR1 is SEHNR, CDR2 FQNEAQ (reference sequence). Trimming left V 5 bases short and J 2 bases short, with 13 bases between. The DNA of the CDR3 is TGTGCCAGCAGCGGAACAGGGTCCCCTGGAAACACCATATATTTT. Protein sequence: CASSGTGSPGNTIYF.

The CDR3 protein is CASNLAGRSYEQYF. In DNA form, the CDR3 reads TGTGCCAGCAACCTAGCGGGGCGCTCCTACGAGCAGTACTTC. The chain has TRBV12-3 or TRBV12-4 and TRBJ2-7; the match to TRBD2 covers 9 bases. The CDR3 is made up of 14 amino acids. Germline trimming cut 7 bases from V and 0 bases from J; bases unmatched to any gene: 4.

This clonotype has only a few counts. CDR3 amino acids: CASSDFLGGYGYTF. CDR3 DNA: TGCGCCAGCAGCGACTTTTTGGGTGGCTATGGCTACACCTTC. The genes are TRBV5-1 and TRBJ1-2; D gene uncertain. V gave up 4 bases and J gave up 4 bases, with 14 bases separating them. The CDR3 covers 14 residues. The germline gives CDR1 SGHRS, CDR2 YFSETQ.

The V and J genes are TRBV2 and TRBJ2-2; 10 positions match TRBD2. CDR1 SNHLY and CDR2 FYNNEI come from the germline V gene. The CDR3 has 18 amino acids. V lost 6 bases to trimming and J lost 4 bases; unmatched junction nucleotides: 14. Here the CDR3 reads CASRPGLAARSGTGELFF. The CDR3 nucleotides read TGTGCCAGCAGACCAGGACTAGCGGCCCGGAGCGGCACCGGGGAGCTGTTTTTT.

This clonotype has a single count. The rearrangement uses TRBV4-1 and TRBJ1-2; tentative D call: TRBD1 (5 bases). Germline CDR1 and CDR2: MGHRA and YSYEKL. Trimming shortened V by 0 bases and J by 3 bases, and 14 bases separated the two germline ends. The CDR3 covers 16 residues. CDR3 in amino acids: CASSQEPGLGDYGYTF. DNA of the CDR3: TGCGCCAGCAGCCAAGAGCCGGGACTCGGGGACTATGGCTACACCTTC.

This clonotype showed up just a few times. V gene TRBV20-1 combines with J gene TRBJ1-5; TRBD1 is a possible D gene (5 bases). Trimming took 3 bases from V and 10 from J, leaving 19 bases between them. The CDR3 spans 14 residues. CDR1 is DFQATT and CDR2 is SNEGSKA in the germline V gene (reference sequence). The CDR3: CSASGAVRGQPQHF. CDR3 DNA sequence: TGCAGTGCTAGTGGGGCTGTCCGCGGTCAACCCCAGCATTTT.

This clonotype was counted many times. The chain has TRBV6-6 and TRBJ1-2; 9 nucleotides line up with TRBD1. The junction had 5 bases not matched to a gene; V was cut back by 5 bases and J by 4 bases. Germline V gene lookup returns CDR1 MNHNY and CDR2 SVGAGI (reference sequence). The CDR3 loop spans 14 amino acids. CDR3 amino acids: CASSPDRGIYGYTF. CDR3 sequence (DNA): TGTGCCAGCAGTCCGGACAGGGGAATCTATGGCTACACCTTC.

V is TRBV7-9 and J is TRBJ2-7; 9 nucleotides align to TRBD2. Trimming cost V 5 bases and J 4 bases; bases outside gene matches: 3. Germline lookup yields CDR1 SEHNR and CDR2 FQNEAQ (reference sequence). This CDR3 comprises 13 residues. CDR3 sequence reads: CASSISGGYEQYF. The CDR3 coding sequence is TGTGCCAGCAGCATTAGCGGGGGATACGAGCAGTACTTC. The whole variable domain, remainder taken from reference TRBV7-9 and TRBJ2-7, is DTGVSQNPRHKITKRGQNVTFRCDPISEHNRLYWYRQTLGQGPEFLTYFQNEAQLEKSRLLSDRFSAERPKGSFSTLEIQRTEQGDSAMYLCASSISGGYEQYFGPGTRLTVT.

The sample holds many counts of this clonotype. CDR3 bases: TGCAGCGCTTCACTAGTGAACTCCTACGAGCAGTACTTC. This translates into CSASLVNSYEQYF. This chain connects TRBV29-1 to TRBJ2-7, with D possibly being TRBD2 (5 bases). This CDR3 is built from 13 residues. The V gene lost 7 bases and the J gene lost 0 bases, with 13 bases spanning the gap. Germline V gene lookup returns CDR1 SQVTM and CDR2 ANQGSEA.

The rearrangement links TRBV20-1 to TRBJ2-2, with a weak D call TRBD2 (5 bases). CDR3 size: 15 residues. The V end lost 0 bases, the J end lost 6 bases, and 14 bases lay between the germline ends. Germline V CDR1 and CDR2: DFQATT, SNEGSKA (reference sequence). CDR3 sequence reads: CSARDSGISSGELFF. The CDR3 nucleotides are TGCAGTGCTAGAGATTCCGGGATTTCTTCCGGGGAGCTGTTTTTT.

A few counts support this clonotype. DNA for the CDR3: TGTGCCAGCAGAGAAGGACGGTCGGCCGAGCAGTACTTC. This codes for CASREGRSAEQYF. This chain links TRBV25-1 with TRBJ2-4; unclear D gene. The DNA matches TRBJ2-7 better at its end, which makes the J call doubtful. Germline CDR1 reads MGHDK; CDR2 reads SYGVNS. This CDR3 spans 13 amino acids.

A few counts support this clonotype. In DNA form, the CDR3 reads TGCGCCAGCAGCGTACGACTCCCAGAGACCCAGTACTTC. This sequence encodes CASSVRLPETQYF. The chain employs TRBV4-1 and TRBJ2-5; D not certain. The V end was cut by 5 bases, the J end by 4 bases, with 11 bases between. This CDR3 comprises 13 residues. CDR1 and CDR2 (germline): MGHRA, YSYEKL.

V is TRBV4-3 and J is TRBJ1-6; 7 nucleotides line up with TRBD1. The CDR3 loop spans 16 amino acids. Germline V gene lookup returns CDR1 LGHNA and CDR2 YSLEER. V lost 1 base to trimming and J lost 5 bases; unmatched junction nucleotides: 5. For the CDR3, the DNA is TGCGCCAGCAGCCAAGCGGACAGGTCAAATAATTCACCCCTCCACTTT. It yields the protein CASSQADRSNNSPLHF.

In its sample, this clonotype was seen a few times. The rearrangement links TRBV11-2 to TRBJ2-4, with TRBD2 identical over 10 bases. The DNA end lines up better with TRBJ2-7; the J call may be wrong. The CDR3 loop spans 14 amino acids. From germline, CDR1 is SGHAT and CDR2 FQNNGV. The CDR3 sequence is CASRGLAEGYEQYF. DNA of the CDR3: TGTGCCAGCAGAGGACTAGCGGAGGGATACGAGCAGTACTTC.

Remarks on this clonotype: It may be a read error: a sequence one base away is much more abundant. The chain joins TRBV12-3 or TRBV12-4 to TRBJ2-1; no firm D call. CDR3 length: 13 residues. The germline V and J ends were trimmed by 5 bases and 0 bases, with 5 bases remaining between them. This CDR3 is CASSANSYNEQFF. The CDR3, as DNA: TGTGCCAGCAGTGCGAACTCCTACAATGAGCAGTTCTTC.

This CDR3 reads CSTKRGHSGELFF. The CDR3 bases are TGCAGTACCAAGCGGGGGCATAGCGGGGAGCTGTTTTTT. The J gene is TRBJ2-2, the V gene TRBV20-1; 8 nucleotides agree with TRBD2. This CDR3 comprises 13 residues. J lost 7 bases, V lost 8 bases, and 9 bases had no gene match. Germline assignment: CDR1 DFQATT and CDR2 SNEGSKA (reference sequence).

This clonotype has more than one count but fewer than ten. The chain combines TRBV4-1 with TRBJ1-1, with no clear D. This CDR3 spans 12 amino acids. Germline V CDR1 and CDR2: MGHRA, YSYEKL. V lost 5 bases and J lost 6, with 10 bases in between. CDR3 in DNA: TGCGCCAGCAGCTCAGGAACGGCTGAAGCTTTCTTT. It yields the protein CASSSGTAEAFF.

The V and J genes are TRBV2 and TRBJ2-5, with 8 bases that match TRBD1. V lost 5 bases and J lost 5; bases outside the gene matches: 7. Germline V gene data show CDR1 as SNHLY and CDR2 as FYNNEI. CDR3 length: 14 residues. The CDR3 loop is CASSRGQAGETQYF. In DNA form, the CDR3 reads TGTGCCAGCAGTCGGGGACAGGCGGGTGAGACCCAGTACTTC.

V and J are TRBV20-1 and TRBJ2-3, with TRBD1 matching 7 bases. Germline CDR1 and CDR2: DFQATT and SNEGSKA (reference sequence). V dropped 1 base and J dropped 0; count of bases not matched to a gene: 13. CDR3 size: 18 residues. This CDR3 reads CSARGRTGTRPSTDTQYF. The CDR3 region has the DNA TGCAGTGCTAGAGGTCGGACAGGTACGCGACCTAGCACAGATACGCAGTATTTT.

The chain is built from TRBV4-1 and TRBJ2-7; 8 bases fit TRBD2. This CDR3 has 15 residues. V shed 1 base and J 0 bases; nucleotides not matched to a gene: 2. CDR1 and CDR2 (germline): MGHRA, YSYEKL. The CDR3 spells CASSQVLAASYEQYF. CDR3 DNA: TGCGCCAGCAGCCAAGTACTAGCGGCCTCCTACGAGCAGTACTTC.

This rearrangement joins TRBV21-1 to TRBJ2-4. TRBV21-1 is described as a pseudogene. This CDR3 comprises 15 residues. CDR3 bases: TGTGCCAGCAGCAAAACGAGGGATACCAAAAACATTCAGTACTTC. It specifies CASSKTRDTKNIQYF.